This T cell receptor beta chain appears in the sequencing data of a study of blood T cells in healthy people across ages. The CDR3 is 18 residues long. A note on this clonotype: Its antigen is undetermined.

Overall study findings and caveats: Not knowing donor CMV status may have confounded expanded clonotype changes. Fewer expanded clones and more diversity marked long-lived versus aged donors.

Primed by a sample-barcoded 5' primer and a J-beta primer mix, a second PCR proceeded for 7 to 11 cycles. MiXCR, applied by TCRdb to the 5' RACE reads, yields one record per CDR3 protein. The table lists 1,500,000 or so distinct CDR3 sequences, roughly 60% of them singletons, with 5.5% to 8% in the top ten. The chain combines TRBV21-1 with TRBJ2-1; the table names TRBD1, a call not compared with the DNA. TRBV21-1 is annotated as a pseudogene. Material: blood. This sequence originates from a man in his late teens or twenties in good health. In nucleotides, the CDR3 is TGTGCCAGCAGCAAAGGAGATTATGGGGACAGGGAGGGCAATGAGCAGTTCTTC. This gives the protein CASSKGDYGDREGNEQFF.